These T cell receptor beta chains were read from a single sample in a study of T cell changes during pregnancy in multiple sclerosis. TCRdb's copy holds only in-frame clones and misses some; the assay was immunoSEQ multiplex PCR. Altogether over 50,000 clones are present, about 87% being singletons, with the ten largest covering under 5.5%. The sample was peripheral blood from another person, used as feeder cells. The origin of the receptors is a human donor whose cells served as feeder cells for cultures in a pregnancy study. Both conserved end residues are part of each CDR3. D genes are given only for firm matches. Size values are once, few and many counts, or a class for expanded clones, and some rows have none.

J gene: TRBJ2-5
clone size: NA
D gene: NA
V gene: TRBV30
CDR3 protein: CAWTPGVGQQETQYF
CDR3 DNA: TGTGCCTGGACCCCAGGAGTAGGGCAGCAAGAGACCCAGTACTTC

J gene: TRBJ1-4
clone size: NA
D gene: NA
V gene: TRBV5-4
CDR3 protein: CASSLGEGVGNEKLFF
CDR3 DNA: TGTGCCAGCAGCTTGGGCGAAGGGGTGGGAAATGAAAAACTGTTTTTT

J gene: TRBJ2-2
clone size: NA
D gene: NA
V gene: TRBV30
CDR3 protein: CAWTEGGETGELFF
CDR3 DNA: TGTGCCTGGACGGAGGGGGGGGAAACCGGGGAGCTGTTTTTT

J gene: TRBJ1-1
clone size: NA
D gene: TRBD1
V gene: TRBV6-5
CDR3 protein: CASRQTGGLNTEAFF
CDR3 DNA: TGTGCCAGCAGACAAACAGGGGGCCTAAACACTGAAGCTTTCTTT

J gene: TRBJ1-1
clone size: once
D gene: NA
V gene: TRBV7-3
CDR3 protein: CASSLTGHRLEAFF
CDR3 DNA: TGTGCCAGCAGCTTAACGGGACACCGCCTTGAGGCTTTCTTT

J gene: TRBJ1-2
clone size: once
D gene: NA
V gene: TRBV9
CDR3 protein: CASSVVEGYGGYTF
CDR3 DNA: TGTGCCAGCAGCGTAGTGGAGGGGTACGGAGGCTACACCTTC

J gene: TRBJ2-7
clone size: NA
D gene: NA
V gene: TRBV10-3
CDR3 protein: CAISESRSAGANYEQYF
CDR3 DNA: TGTGCCATCAGTGAGTCGAGGAGTGCGGGGGCGAACTACGAGCAGTACTTC

J gene: TRBJ1-1
clone size: NA
D gene: NA
V gene: TRBV7-3
CDR3 protein: CASSFKRNTEAFF
CDR3 DNA: TGTGCCAGCAGCTTCAAGAGGAACACTGAAGCTTTCTTT

J gene: TRBJ1-2
clone size: NA
D gene: TRBD1
V gene: TRBV7-8
CDR3 protein: CASSQDRVAGYTF
CDR3 DNA: TGTGCCAGCAGCCAAGACAGGGTTGCTGGCTACACCTTC

J gene: TRBJ1-4
clone size: NA
D gene: NA
V gene: TRBV21-1
CDR3 protein: CASTNRRNEKLFF
CDR3 DNA: TGTGCCAGCACCAACCGAAGGAATGAAAAACTGTTTTTT

J gene: TRBJ1-1
clone size: few
D gene: NA
V gene: TRBV5-1
CDR3 protein: CASSWGMLSRVAFF
CDR3 DNA: TGCGCCAGCAGCTGGGGCATGTTGAGCAGGGTCGCTTTCTTT

J gene: TRBJ1-5
clone size: NA
D gene: NA
V gene: TRBV7-2
CDR3 protein: CASSLTAEESQPQHF
CDR3 DNA: TGTGCCAGCAGCTTAACGGCAGAAGAGAGTCAGCCCCAGCATTTT

J gene: TRBJ1-1
clone size: NA
D gene: NA
V gene: TRBV19
CDR3 protein: CASSMDSQVRYNTEAFF
CDR3 DNA: TGTGCCAGTAGTATGGACTCACAGGTGAGGTATAACACTGAAGCTTTCTTT

J gene: TRBJ2-7
clone size: NA
D gene: TRBD2
V gene: TRBV7-8
CDR3 protein: CASSLGSGTRTYEQYF
CDR3 DNA: TGTGCCAGCAGCTTAGGTTCCGGGACTAGGACCTACGAGCAGTACTTC

J gene: TRBJ1-4
clone size: NA
D gene: NA
V gene: TRBV7-2
CDR3 protein: CASSAQWDRRWDKLFF
CDR3 DNA: TGTGCCAGCAGCGCACAGTGGGACCGACGCTGGGATAAACTGTTTTTT

J gene: TRBJ1-6
clone size: NA
D gene: NA
V gene: TRBV7-9
CDR3 protein: CASRQSQGSPLHF
CDR3 DNA: TGTGCCAGCAGACAGAGCCAAGGTTCACCCCTCCACTTT

J gene: TRBJ2-7
clone size: few
D gene: NA
V gene: TRBV5-1
CDR3 protein: CASSWGMRAEQYF
CDR3 DNA: TGCGCCAGCAGCTGGGGTATGAGGGCCGAGCAGTACTTC

J gene: TRBJ2-7
clone size: NA
D gene: TRBD1
V gene: TRBV5-1
CDR3 protein: CASSPSGTANYEQYF
CDR3 DNA: TGCGCCAGCAGCCCCTCGGGGACAGCTAACTACGAGCAGTACTTC

J gene: TRBJ2-5
clone size: NA
D gene: TRBD1
V gene: TRBV30
CDR3 protein: CAWSGGGTGGETQYF
CDR3 DNA: TGTGCCTGGAGCGGAGGGGGGACAGGGGGAGAGACCCAGTACTTC

J gene: TRBJ1-2
clone size: NA
D gene: NA
V gene: TRBV11-2
CDR3 protein: CASSLGSGLIYGYTF
CDR3 DNA: TGTGCCAGCAGCTTAGGTTCGGGACTGATTTATGGCTACACCTTC

J gene: TRBJ2-1
clone size: once
D gene: TRBD2
V gene: TRBV7-3
CDR3 protein: CASSLIPFAGGSYNEQFF
CDR3 DNA: TGTGCCAGCAGCTTAATCCCCTTCGCGGGAGGGTCCTACAATGAGCAGTTCTTC

J gene: TRBJ1-2
clone size: NA
D gene: TRBD1
V gene: TRBV9
CDR3 protein: CASSPRGGLTGGYTF
CDR3 DNA: TGTGCCAGCAGCCCCCGAGGGGGCTTGACGGGTGGCTACACCTTC

J gene: TRBJ1-2
clone size: NA
D gene: NA
V gene: TRBV6-1
CDR3 protein: CASSATGSSYGYTF
CDR3 DNA: TGTGCCAGCAGTGCAACAGGGAGCAGCTATGGCTACACCTTC

J gene: TRBJ2-7
clone size: NA
D gene: TRBD1
V gene: TRBV5-1
CDR3 protein: CASSPNGQGPYEQYF
CDR3 DNA: TGCGCCAGCAGCCCCAATGGACAGGGACCCTACGAGCAGTACTTC

J gene: TRBJ2-7
clone size: NA
D gene: NA
V gene: TRBV7-2
CDR3 protein: CASSFKDRTEQYF
CDR3 DNA: TGTGCCAGCAGCTTTAAAGACAGGACCGAGCAGTACTTC

J gene: TRBJ2-3
clone size: NA
D gene: NA
V gene: TRBV13
CDR3 protein: CASTYSDTDTQYF
CDR3 DNA: TGTGCCAGCACCTACTCGGACACAGATACGCAGTATTTT

J gene: TRBJ2-1
clone size: NA
D gene: TRBD2
V gene: TRBV4-2
CDR3 protein: CASSQRGLAGSNEQFF
CDR3 DNA: TGTGCCAGCAGCCAAAGGGGTCTAGCGGGGAGTAATGAGCAGTTCTTC

J gene: TRBJ1-2
clone size: NA
D gene: NA
V gene: TRBV19
CDR3 protein: CASSMASRGYTF
CDR3 DNA: TGTGCCAGTAGTATGGCGAGTCGGGGCTACACCTTC

J gene: TRBJ1-6
clone size: few
D gene: NA
V gene: TRBV4-2
CDR3 protein: CASSQALIGSPLHF
CDR3 DNA: TGTGCCAGCAGCCAAGCCTTAATTGGGTCACCCCTCCACTTT